Listed here are 30 T cell receptor beta chains from one sample, sequenced in a study of blood T cell repertoires in COVID-19. The assay was immunoSEQ multiplex PCR, and TCRdb's table has in-frame clones only and misses some. The sample carries roughly 400,000 clones, more than 70% recorded once. Sample: PBMCs or T cells enriched from blood (not recorded which). These receptor sequences come from a young woman who had been exposed to COVID-19.

This clone has only one observation. This rearrangement joins TRBV2 to TRBJ1-1, with TRBD1 as a possible D gene (5 bases). From germline, CDR1 is SNHLY and CDR2 FYNNEI. Trimming shortened V by 5 bases and J by 3 bases, and 13 bases separated the two germline ends. This CDR3 has 14 amino acids. The CDR3 sequence is CASSLGGAYTEAFF. In nucleotides, the CDR3 is TGTGCCAGCAGTTTGGGCGGGGCCTACACTGAAGCTTTCTTT.

The rearrangement joins TRBV12-3 or TRBV12-4 to TRBJ1-6; D ambiguous. V lost 6 bases and J 7 bases, leaving 7 bases between the germline ends. The CDR3 is 12 residues long. The CDR3 spells CASSPGNSPLHF. CDR3 coding DNA: TGTGCCAGCAGCCCCGGGAATTCACCCCTCCACTTT.

Concerning this clone itself: This specimen includes other DNA sequences encoding the same CDR3. The chain links TRBV5-1 to TRBJ2-1; 7 bases align to TRBD1. CDR3 length equals 16 residues. Germline CDR1 reads SGHRS; CDR2 reads YFSETQ. V lost 0 bases, J lost 0 bases, and 3 bases stayed unmatched. In DNA, the CDR3 is TGCGCCAGCAGCTTGGTATCAGGGGGCTCCTACAATGAGCAGTTCTTC. Its protein is CASSLVSGGSYNEQFF.

This rearrangement joins TRBV18 to TRBJ1-5; TRBD1 matches 10 bases. The CDR3 loop spans 16 amino acids. Germline V gives CDR1 KGHSH, CDR2 LQKENI. With V trimmed by 5 bases and J by 6 bases, 10 bases remained unmatched. CDR3 region: CASSEGQGKNSQPQHF. CDR3 DNA: TGTGCCAGCTCAGAGGGACAGGGGAAGAACAGTCAGCCCCAGCATTTT.

The chain has TRBV28 and TRBJ2-3; D is possibly TRBD2 (6 bases). The CDR3 runs to 13 residues. Trimming stripped 10 bases from V and 3 bases from J, with 14 bases between. Germline V lookup: CDR1 MDHEN, CDR2 SYDVKM. In DNA form, the CDR3 reads TGTGCCACCAAAGGTCGGGGGACAGATACGCAGTATTTT. The encoded protein is CATKGRGTDTQYF.

The chain couples TRBV7-2 to TRBJ1-2; a possible D gene is TRBD1 (6 bases). Germline V gene lookup returns CDR1 SGHTA and CDR2 FQGNSA. This CDR3 contains 15 residues. The V gene lost 5 bases and the J gene lost 2 bases, with 15 bases spanning the gap. The CDR3 region has the DNA TGTGCCAGCAGCGATCTAGGACAGCCCAACTATGGCTACACCTTC. It is translated as CASSDLGQPNYGYTF.

The genes are TRBV28 and TRBJ1-2; 7 positions agree with TRBD1. This CDR3 comprises 14 residues. Per the germline V gene, CDR1 is MDHEN and CDR2 is SYDVKM. Germline trimming cut 5 bases from V and 3 bases from J; bases unmatched to any gene: 6. CDR3 in DNA: TGTGCCAGCAGTGCCCCGGGACAGTACTATGGCTACACCTTC. This sequence encodes CASSAPGQYYGYTF.

The chain joins TRBV19 to TRBJ1-2, with 7 bases lining up with TRBD1. V lost 6 bases and J lost 8; bases outside the gene matches: 12. In germline, CDR1 is LNHDA, CDR2 SQIVND (reference sequence). The CDR3 runs 14 residues. The CDR3 protein is CASSRDSRGPGYTF. CDR3 nucleotides: TGTGCCAGTAGCAGGGACAGTCGGGGGCCAGGCTACACCTTC.

V usage is TRBV5-6 and J usage is TRBJ2-5, with TRBD1 as a possible D gene (6 bases). Germline values: CDR1 SGHDT, CDR2 YYEEEE. The germline V and J ends were trimmed by 2 bases and 2 bases, with 10 bases remaining between them. The CDR3 loop spans 14 amino acids. CDR3 sequence: CASSFLDRQETQYF. For the CDR3, the DNA is TGTGCCAGCAGCTTCTTGGACAGACAAGAGACCCAGTACTTC.

The chain links TRBV28 to TRBJ1-3; D is perhaps TRBD1 (5 bases). The V end was cut by 1 base, the J end by 4 bases, with 11 bases between. The CDR3 consists of 15 residues. Germline CDR1 is MDHEN and CDR2 is SYDVKM. CDR3 bases: TGTGCCAGCAGTTTATTAGGGGCTGAGGGAAACACCATATATTTT. Protein: CASSLLGAEGNTIYF. Using reference TRBV28 and TRBJ1-3 for the parts outside the CDR3, the full variable domain is DVKVTQSSRYLVKRTGEKVFLECVQDMDHENMFWYRQDPGLGLRLIYFSYDVKMKEKGDIPEGYSVSREKKERFSLILESASTNQTSMYLCASSLLGAEGNTIYFGEGSWLTVV.

The chain recombines TRBV5-4 with TRBJ1-2, with TRBD1 matching 11 bases. Germline CDR1 SGHNT, CDR2 YYREEE (reference sequence). The junction had 12 bases not matched to a gene; V was cut back by 1 base and J by 7 bases. The CDR3 is 17 residues long. The CDR3 region is CASSLSGGQGEEGGYTF. Here the CDR3 DNA reads TGTGCCAGCAGCTTGAGCGGGGGACAGGGGGAAGAGGGTGGCTACACCTTC.

V and J are TRBV10-3 and TRBJ1-2; the D gene is possibly TRBD1 (6 bases). The V end was cut by 10 bases, the J end by 2 bases, with 17 bases between. The CDR3 runs 14 residues. Germline V CDR1 and CDR2: ENHRY, SYGVKD. For the CDR3, the DNA is TGTGCCACCCTCGGACAGTCGCTAAACTATGGCTACACCTTC. Translated, it gives CATLGQSLNYGYTF.

The chain is built from TRBV6-1 and TRBJ1-6, with D possibly being TRBD1 (6 bases). Germline V gene sequence: CDR1 MNHNS, CDR2 SASEGT. V lost 2 bases to trimming and J lost 10 bases, with 15 bases between them. This CDR3 is 15 amino acids long. The CDR3 region has the DNA TGTGCCAGCAGTGAAAACAGGGTGGGGAGCTCACCCCTCCACTTT. This encodes CASSENRVGSSPLHF.

The CDR3 DNA sequence: TGTGCCATCACCTCGGACAGGGGGTACCACGAGCAGTACTTC. Residues: CAITSDRGYHEQYF. The chain uses TRBV10-3 and TRBJ2-7; 10 bases are shared with TRBD1. With V trimmed by 7 bases and J by 5 bases, 8 bases remained unmatched. The CDR3 has 14 amino acids. Germline assignment: CDR1 ENHRY and CDR2 SYGVKD.

The genes are TRBV25-1 and TRBJ1-4, with 9 bases identical to TRBD1. The CDR3 spans 15 residues. CDR1 is MGHDK and CDR2 is SYGVNS in the germline V gene. Trimming at V came to 3 bases and at J to 8 bases, leaving 7 bases not matched to a gene. CDR3 amino acids: CASSDATGGSEKLFF. The DNA for the CDR3 is TGTGCCAGCAGTGATGCGACAGGGGGTAGCGAAAAACTGTTTTTT.

The V call is TRBV3-1 (or the pseudogene TRBV3-2), the J call TRBJ1-3; D is undetermined. The CDR3 length is 13 residues. In germline, CDR1 is LGHDT, CDR2 YNNKEL (reference sequence). V was trimmed by 7 bases and J by 0 bases, leaving 7 bases between them. As DNA, the CDR3 is TGTGCCAGCACCCGGAGCTCTGGAAACACCATATATTTT. Translation: CASTRSSGNTIYF.

The V and J genes are TRBV27 and TRBJ2-7; 8 nucleotides line up with TRBD1. The V gene end was trimmed by 5 bases and the J gene end by 2 bases; junction bases not matched to a gene: 11. This CDR3 spans 16 amino acids. CDR1 and CDR2 (germline): MNHEY, SMNVEV (reference sequence). The CDR3 DNA follows: TGTGCCAGCAGTCCTCTCGCCGGGACAGGACCCTACGAGCAGTACTTC. Its protein product is CASSPLAGTGPYEQYF.

The rearrangement uses TRBV10-3 and TRBJ1-4; TRBD1 might be the D (6 bases). Germline CDR1 ENHRY, CDR2 SYGVKD. V dropped 10 bases and J dropped 4 bases, with 13 bases sitting between them. This CDR3 comprises 13 residues. DNA of the CDR3: TGTGCCACCACAGGGTCGTTTAATGAAAAACTGTTTTTT. This encodes CATTGSFNEKLFF.

This chain uses TRBV28 with TRBJ1-5, with 8 bases aligning to TRBD1. This CDR3 has 17 residues. V shed 3 bases, J shed 0 bases, and the junction held 7 bases outside the gene matches. CDR1 is MDHEN and CDR2 is SYDVKM in the germline V gene. The CDR3 protein is CASSFSGQGLSNQPQHF. DNA for the CDR3: TGTGCCAGCAGTTTTTCCGGACAGGGACTTAGCAATCAGCCCCAGCATTTT.

The chain uses TRBV29-1 and TRBJ2-1; possible D gene TRBD2, 5 bases. Deletions cut 5 bases from V and 6 bases from J, with 14 bases between. CDR1 and CDR2 from the germline V gene are SQVTM and ANQGSEA. The CDR3 runs to 13 residues. The CDR3 coding sequence is TGCAGCGTTCCTCGCGGGCGCGTCAATGAGCAGTTCTTC. Protein: CSVPRGRVNEQFF.

V and J are TRBV5-1 and TRBJ2-2, with D perhaps matching TRBD2 (5 bases). Germline CDR1 is SGHRS and CDR2 is YFSETQ. V was pared by 0 bases and J by 1 base, with 13 bases between. This CDR3 has 17 residues. The CDR3 bases are TGCGCCAGCAGCTTGGGTCAGACACTAGAGAACACCGGGGAGCTGTTTTTT. This encodes CASSLGQTLENTGELFF.

The chain joins TRBV28 to TRBJ1-2; 8 bases map to TRBD1. This CDR3 has 12 residues. CDR1 and CDR2 from the germline V gene are MDHEN and SYDVKM. After removal of 5 bases from V and 8 bases from J, the junction contained 4 bases not matched to a gene. CDR3 nucleotides: TGTGCCAGCAGTCTGGACAGGGCGGGCTACACCTTC. Protein: CASSLDRAGYTF.

The chain uses TRBV7-2 and TRBJ1-5; tentatively, D is TRBD1 (6 bases). The CDR3 sequence is 15 residues long. Germline-derived CDR1 and CDR2 are SGHTA and FQGNSA. Trimming pared 2 bases from V and 0 bases from J, leaving 8 bases between. The CDR3 DNA reads as TGTGCCAGCAGCTTAAACAGGGCTAGCAATCAGCCCCAGCATTTT. This codes for CASSLNRASNQPQHF.

The V and J genes are TRBV11-2 and TRBJ2-7; possibly TRBD2 for D (5 bases). CDR1 and CDR2 from the germline V gene are SGHAT and FQNNGV. Deletions cut 0 bases from V and 9 bases from J, with 18 bases between. The CDR3 is 15 residues long. This chain's CDR3 is CASSLDPAIGIWQYF. The CDR3 DNA is TGTGCCAGCAGCTTAGATCCTGCTATCGGGATTTGGCAGTACTTC.

The chain recombines TRBV29-1 with TRBJ1-2; D ambiguous. The CDR3 spans 12 residues. Trimming took 3 bases from V and 9 from J, leaving 14 bases between them. Looked up from germline, CDR1 is SQVTM and CDR2 is ANQGSEA. The CDR3 sequence is CSVDEVGGSYTF. The CDR3 region has the DNA TGCAGCGTTGATGAGGTGGGAGGCAGCTACACCTTC. Filled out from reference TRBV29-1 and TRBJ1-2, the complete variable domain reads SAVISQKPSRDICQRGTSLTIQCQVDSQVTMMFWYRQQPGQSLTLIATANQGSEATYESGFVIDKFPISRPNLTFSTLTVSNMSPEDSSIYLCSVDEVGGSYTFGSGTRLTVV.

This clone was found once. J is TRBJ1-1 and V is TRBV5-6, with 11 bases that match TRBD1. The germline CDR1 and CDR2 sequences are SGHDT and YYEEEE. Losses at the gene ends were 0 bases for V and 11 bases for J; bases not matched to a gene: 3. There are 13 residues in the CDR3. The CDR3 is CASSLGTGGFAFF. Written as DNA, the CDR3 is TGTGCCAGCAGCTTGGGGACAGGGGGCTTTGCTTTCTTT.

The CDR3 nucleotides read TGTGCCAGCAGGGGACTAGCGGTTAACACAGATACGCAGTATTTT. Protein sequence: CASRGLAVNTDTQYF. This sequence joins TRBV6-5 and TRBJ2-3, with 11 bases fitting TRBD2. The CDR3 spans 15 residues. Germline CDR1 and CDR2: MNHEY and SVGAGI. Germline trimming cut 6 bases from V and 2 bases from J; bases unmatched to any gene: 4.

This clone showed up just once. CDR3 in amino acids: CASSQDPLGSYNEQFF. The CDR3 bases are TGCGCCAGCAGCCAAGATCCACTTGGCTCCTACAATGAGCAGTTCTTC. The chain has TRBV4-3 and TRBJ2-1, with unresolved D. V was pared by 0 bases and J by 0 bases, with 9 bases between. Germline V gene sequence: CDR1 LGHNA, CDR2 YSLEER. The CDR3 extends over 16 amino acids.

This chain uses TRBV6-5 with TRBJ1-2; 9 positions match TRBD1. The trim removed 6 bases at V and 3 bases at J, leaving 5 bases unmatched. Per germline, CDR1 MNHEY and CDR2 SVGAGI. The CDR3 consists of 14 residues. The chain's CDR3 is CASSLDRGHYGYTF. DNA for the CDR3: TGTGCCAGCAGCCTGGACAGGGGTCACTATGGCTACACCTTC.

CDR3 amino acids: CASSFPAGVYNEQFF. The DNA for the CDR3 is TGTGCCAGCAGTTTCCCAGCGGGGGTTTACAATGAGCAGTTCTTC. The V and J genes are TRBV27 and TRBJ2-1; 8 bases match TRBD2. With 3 bases clipped from V and 4 bases from J, the junction kept 5 bases outside the gene matches. Germline V gene lookup returns CDR1 MNHEY and CDR2 SMNVEV (reference sequence). This CDR3 has 15 residues.